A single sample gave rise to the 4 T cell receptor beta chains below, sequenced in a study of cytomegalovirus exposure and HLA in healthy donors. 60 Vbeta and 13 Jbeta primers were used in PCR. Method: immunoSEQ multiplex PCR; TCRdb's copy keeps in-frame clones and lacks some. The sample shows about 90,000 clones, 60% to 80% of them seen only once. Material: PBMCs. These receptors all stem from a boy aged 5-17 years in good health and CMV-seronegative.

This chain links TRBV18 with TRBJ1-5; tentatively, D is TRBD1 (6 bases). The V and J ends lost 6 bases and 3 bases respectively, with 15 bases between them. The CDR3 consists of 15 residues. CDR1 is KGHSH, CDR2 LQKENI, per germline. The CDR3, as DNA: TGTGCCAGCTCCCCGGACAGTCGAAACAATCAGCCCCAGCATTTT. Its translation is CASSPDSRNNQPQHF.

The CDR3 is CAWSVRGWQPNQPQHF. The CDR3 DNA reads as TGTGCCTGGAGTGTACGGGGATGGCAGCCCAATCAGCCCCAGCATTTT. This chain connects TRBV30 to TRBJ1-5; no reliable D call. The CDR3 runs to 16 residues. CDR1 and CDR2 from the germline V gene are GTSNPN and SVGIG (reference sequence). Trimming left V 0 bases short and J 3 bases short, with 15 bases between.

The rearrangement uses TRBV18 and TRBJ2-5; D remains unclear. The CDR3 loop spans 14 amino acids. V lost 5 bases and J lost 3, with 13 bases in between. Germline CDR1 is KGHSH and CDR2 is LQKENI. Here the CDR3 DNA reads TGTGCCAGCTCAAGTGTACAGCCAAAAGAGACCCAGTACTTC. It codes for CASSSVQPKETQYF. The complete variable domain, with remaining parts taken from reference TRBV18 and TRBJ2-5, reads NAGVMQNPRHLVRRRGQEARLRCSPMKGHSHVYWYRQLPEEGLKFMVYLQKENIIDESGMPKERFSAEFPKEGPSILRIQQVVRGDSAAYFCASSSVQPKETQYFGPGTRLLVL.

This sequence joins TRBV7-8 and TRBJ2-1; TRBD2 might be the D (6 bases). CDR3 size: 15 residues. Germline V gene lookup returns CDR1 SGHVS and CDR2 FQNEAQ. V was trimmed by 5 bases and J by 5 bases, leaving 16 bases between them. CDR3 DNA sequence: TGTGCCAGCAGCACCCGACTAGGACTCGACAATGAGCAGTTCTTC. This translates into CASSTRLGLDNEQFF.